The 7 T cell receptor beta chains below come from one sample, sequenced in a study of cytomegalovirus exposure and HLA in healthy donors. The primer mix had 60 Vbeta and 13 Jbeta primers. Clones were read by immunoSEQ multiplex PCR, and TCRdb kept only the in-frame ones, dropping some. The sample shows 150,000 to 200,000 clones, approximately 80% of them seen only once. Sequenced sample: PBMCs. These receptors were obtained from a woman aged 18-30 years in good health and CMV-seropositive.

CDR3 in DNA: TGTGCCAGCAAGGGAGGGGGTGGGGGGGCAGACACTGAAGCTTTCTTT. Protein product: CASKGGGGGADTEAFF. The chain recombines TRBV7-3 with TRBJ1-1; maybe TRBD1 (6 bases). Germline values: CDR1 SGHTA, CDR2 FQGTGA. V was pared by 7 bases and J by 3 bases, with 21 bases between. This CDR3 has 16 residues.

J is TRBJ2-5 and V is TRBV5-1; 10 bases are a match to TRBD2. This CDR3 spans 16 amino acids. J gave up 5 bases and V 0 bases, and 7 bases lay outside the gene matches. In germline, CDR1 is SGHRS, CDR2 YFSETQ. CDR3 sequence: CASSLDLAGAVETQYF. For the CDR3, the DNA is TGCGCCAGCAGCTTGGATCTAGCGGGGGCGGTTGAGACCCAGTACTTC. Supplemented by reference TRBV5-1 and TRBJ2-5, the full variable domain reads KAGVTQTPRYLIKTRGQQVTLSCSPISGHRSVSWYQQTPGQGLQFLFEYFSETQRNKGNFPGRFSGRQFSNSRSEMNVSTLELGDSALYLCASSLDLAGAVETQYFGPGTRLLVL.

The rearrangement joins TRBV28 to TRBJ1-2; D is ambiguous. The V gene's germline CDR1 is MDHEN and CDR2 SYDVKM. This CDR3 comprises 12 residues. Between the trimmed V and J ends, which lost 10 bases and 7 bases, there was a span of 16 bases. CDR3 DNA: TGTGCCACCTGGGCAGGTTTCGGTGGCTACACCTTC. It translates to CATWAGFGGYTF.

The chain has TRBV2 and TRBJ2-1, with D perhaps TRBD1 (6 bases). Deletions cut 4 bases from V and 4 bases from J, with 14 bases between. The germline gives CDR1 SNHLY, CDR2 FYNNEI. This CDR3 spans 15 amino acids. The CDR3 sequence: CASSVGRGAYNEQFF. The DNA of the CDR3 is TGTGCCAGCAGTGTCGGCAGGGGAGCATACAATGAGCAGTTCTTC.

The chain recombines TRBV9 with TRBJ1-3; 9 bases align to TRBD1. Germline CDR1 SGDLS, CDR2 YYNGEE. The CDR3 loop spans 18 amino acids. J gave up 0 bases and V 3 bases, and 10 bases lay outside the gene matches. In DNA, the CDR3 is TGTGCCAGCAGCGGGGGAGGGACAGGGCTCCTCTCTGGAAACACCATATATTTT. This gives the protein CASSGGGTGLLSGNTIYF. The full variable domain, rest sourced from reference TRBV9 and TRBJ1-3, is DSGVTQTPKHLITATGQRVTLRCSPRSGDLSVYWYQQSLDQGLQFLIQYYNGEERAKGNILERFSAQQFPDLHSELNLSSLELGDSALYFCASSGGGTGLLSGNTIYFGEGSWLTVV.

The sample holds a few counts of this clone. The chain carries TRBV25-1 and TRBJ1-6; D gene unclear. The CDR3 is 13 residues long. Trimming shortened V by 8 bases and J by 8 bases, and 13 bases separated the two germline ends. Germline lookup yields CDR1 MGHDK and CDR2 SYGVNS. The CDR3 DNA is TGTGCCAGCGGAGCTTCATTCGATTCACCCCTCCACTTT. Translated, it gives CASGASFDSPLHF.

The rearrangement uses TRBV13 and TRBJ2-2; possible D gene TRBD2, 5 bases. Per germline, CDR1 PRHDT and CDR2 FYEKMQ (reference sequence). Trimming pared 5 bases from V and 3 bases from J, leaving 13 bases between. CDR3 length: 15 amino acids. The CDR3 reads CASSERWEYTGELFF. The CDR3 region has the DNA TGTGCCAGCAGCGAACGGTGGGAGTACACCGGGGAGCTGTTTTTT.